This section outlines one T cell receptor (beta chain) sequence together with its context. The data were taken from a study of blood T cell repertoires in COVID-19. Sequencing was performed with immunoSEQ multiplex PCR; in TCRdb, only in-frame clones are kept and a portion is missing. The table has some 130,000 clones, around 80% seen once. Sequencing was done on a sample of peripheral blood. This clonotype originated in a man aged 55 to 70 with acute or convalescent COVID-19.

Here the CDR3 reads CASSPPGQGCEKLFF. Here the CDR3 DNA reads TGTGCCAGCAGCCCCCCGGGACAGGGATGCGAAAAACTGTTTTTT. The V and J genes are TRBV11-1 and TRBJ1-4, with 9 positions matching TRBD1. V dropped 5 bases and J dropped 8; count of bases not matched to a gene: 9. Per the germline V gene, CDR1 is SGHAT and CDR2 is FQDESV (reference sequence). This CDR3 region has 15 residues.